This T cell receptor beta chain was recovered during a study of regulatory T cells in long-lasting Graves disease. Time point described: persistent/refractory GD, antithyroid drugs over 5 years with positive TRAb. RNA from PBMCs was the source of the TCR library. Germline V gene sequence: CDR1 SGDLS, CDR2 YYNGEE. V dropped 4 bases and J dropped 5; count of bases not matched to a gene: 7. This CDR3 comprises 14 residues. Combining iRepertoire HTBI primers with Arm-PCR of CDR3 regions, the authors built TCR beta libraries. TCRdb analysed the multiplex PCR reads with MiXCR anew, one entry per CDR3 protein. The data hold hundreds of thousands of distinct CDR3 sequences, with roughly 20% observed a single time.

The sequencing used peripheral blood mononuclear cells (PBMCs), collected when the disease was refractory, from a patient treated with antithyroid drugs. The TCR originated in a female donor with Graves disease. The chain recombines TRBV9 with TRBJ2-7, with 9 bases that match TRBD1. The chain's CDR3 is CASSTGTGSHEQYF. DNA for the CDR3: TGTGCCAGCAGCACCGGGACAGGGTCCCACGAGCAGTACTTC. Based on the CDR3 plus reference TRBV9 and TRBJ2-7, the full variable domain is DSGVTQTPKHLITATGQRVTLRCSPRSGDLSVYWYQQSLDQGLQFLIQYYNGEERAKGNILERFSAQQFPDLHSELNLSSLELGDSALYFCASSTGTGSHEQYFGPGTRLTVT.